One sample yielded the 19 T cell receptor beta chains listed below, sequenced in a study of T cell changes during pregnancy in multiple sclerosis. Repertoires were generated with immunoSEQ multiplex PCR, while TCRdb's copy carries only in-frame clones and drops some. The sample gives about 63,000 clones, over 85% of which show up once; around 3% is in the top ten. Sequenced here: CD8+ T cells from peripheral blood mononuclear cells, sampled in the second trimester of pregnancy. The receptors originated from a female donor with multiple sclerosis, enrolled in a pregnancy study.

V and J are TRBV5-1 and TRBJ2-7, with D possibly being TRBD1 (6 bases). This CDR3 spans 12 amino acids. Germline V lookup: CDR1 SGHRS, CDR2 YFSETQ. Trimming removed 4 bases at V and 6 bases at J, with 11 bases between. CDR3 bases: TGCGCCAGCAGCGGCCGGGACACCGAGCAGTACTTC. Translating gives CASSGRDTEQYF.

The gene calls are TRBV6-1 and TRBJ2-1, with D possibly matching TRBD2 (5 bases). V lost 4 bases and J lost 7, with 20 bases in between. The germline gives CDR1 MNHNS, CDR2 SASEGT. The CDR3 spans 16 residues. The CDR3 protein is CASSGLGAPLGNEQFF. CDR3 nucleotide sequence: TGTGCCAGCAGTGGGCTCGGAGCCCCACTAGGTAATGAGCAGTTCTTC.

The genes are TRBV29-1 and TRBJ2-7; TRBD2 aligns across 13 bases. The germline V gene has CDR1 SQVTM and CDR2 ANQGSEA. This CDR3 has 16 residues. V was pared by 3 bases and J by 0 bases, with 5 bases of the junction left unmatched. The CDR3 region is CSVETSGRLSSYEQYF. The CDR3 DNA is TGCAGCGTTGAGACTAGCGGGAGGCTTAGCTCCTACGAGCAGTACTTC.

This rearrangement joins TRBV27 to TRBJ1-2, with TRBD1 as a possible D gene (6 bases). With 5 bases removed from V and 1 base from J, the gap between germline ends came to 14 bases. Germline loops: CDR1 MNHEY, CDR2 SMNVEV (reference sequence). The CDR3 covers 15 residues. In nucleotides, the CDR3 is TGTGCCAGCAGTCCCCTACAGGGCCTTAACTATGGCTACACCTTC. It is translated as CASSPLQGLNYGYTF.

The chain carries TRBV2 and TRBJ2-1; 9 nucleotides match TRBD2. The germline CDR1 and CDR2 sequences are SNHLY and FYNNEI. V shed 3 bases and J 7 bases; nucleotides not matched to a gene: 13. The CDR3 runs 17 residues. Written as DNA, the CDR3 is TGTGCCAGCAGTGATTCGTTAGCGGGAGTTGAAGTGAATGAGCAGTTCTTC. This gives the protein CASSDSLAGVEVNEQFF.

The chain has TRBV28 and TRBJ2-1; 7 bases align to TRBD1. The J segment lost 8 bases and the V segment lost 6 bases, leaving 10 bases of the junction unmatched. This CDR3 contains 14 residues. Germline assignment: CDR1 MDHEN and CDR2 SYDVKM. The CDR3 region is CASRPLLGGDEQFF. CDR3 nucleotide sequence: TGTGCCAGCAGGCCTCTGCTAGGGGGCGATGAGCAGTTCTTC.

This chain joins TRBV9 and TRBJ2-7, with TRBD1 identical over 9 bases. Germline assignment: CDR1 SGDLS and CDR2 YYNGEE. Trimming removed 0 bases from V and 8 bases from J; junction bases left unmatched: 3. The CDR3 extends over 13 amino acids. DNA of the CDR3: TGTGCCAGCAGCGTAGGGGACAGGGCACAGCAGTACTTC. Its translation is CASSVGDRAQQYF.

The chain carries TRBV6-5 and TRBJ1-5, with unresolved D. Germline values: CDR1 MNHEY, CDR2 SVGAGI. V was clipped by 4 bases and J by 11 bases, with 12 bases between them. The CDR3 loop spans 12 amino acids. DNA of the CDR3: TGTGCCAGCAGTTCCCCCGGCGGGGCCCAGCATTTT. It is translated as CASSSPGGAQHF.

This sequence joins TRBV4-2 and TRBJ2-7, with 7 nucleotides matching TRBD1. The CDR3 covers 15 residues. The V segment lost 0 bases and the J segment 3 bases; nucleotides outside the gene matches: 5. The germline CDR1 and CDR2 sequences are LGHNA and YNFKEQ. The CDR3 region has the DNA TGTGCCAGCAGCCAAGATTTAGGGGGCTTCTACGAGCAGTACTTC. Protein: CASSQDLGGFYEQYF.

CDR3 bases: TGTGCCAGCAGCAACATAGGGGGAGGGCACTCCTACGAGCAGTACTTC. Translating gives CASSNIGGGHSYEQYF. The rearrangement links TRBV7-9 to TRBJ2-7; D may be TRBD2 (7 bases). Germline V CDR1 and CDR2: SEHNR, FQNEAQ (reference sequence). CDR3 length: 16 residues. V was trimmed by 5 bases and J by 0 bases, leaving 17 bases between them.

This sequence joins TRBV9 and TRBJ1-2; a weak D match, TRBD1 (5 bases). The CDR3 is 14 amino acids. CDR1 is SGDLS, CDR2 YYNGEE, per germline. With 3 bases removed from V and 6 bases from J, the gap between germline ends came to 15 bases. CDR3 DNA: TGTGCCAGCAGCGCCTCCGGAGGGACGGATGGCTACACCTTC. It is translated as CASSASGGTDGYTF.

The V and J genes are TRBV28 and TRBJ2-5; TRBD2 matches at 9 bases. CDR1 and CDR2 from the germline V gene are MDHEN and SYDVKM. The J segment lost 5 bases and the V segment lost 2 bases, leaving 6 bases of the junction unmatched. CDR3 length: 15 amino acids. Here the CDR3 DNA reads TGTGCCAGCAGTTTAAACCCTAGCGGGACGGAGACCCAGTACTTC. The encoded protein is CASSLNPSGTETQYF.

The chain employs TRBV5-1 and TRBJ2-7, with 10 bases fitting TRBD2. There are 18 residues in the CDR3. V shed 4 bases and J 0 bases; nucleotides not matched to a gene: 13. Germline CDR1 SGHRS, CDR2 YFSETQ. In DNA, the CDR3 is TGCGCCAGCAGCCGGCCCCACGGGCTAGCGGGAGTCTCCTACGAGCAGTACTTC. Its translation: CASSRPHGLAGVSYEQYF.

The chain is built from TRBV13 and TRBJ2-3; the D gene is possibly TRBD2 (5 bases). Germline lookup yields CDR1 PRHDT and CDR2 FYEKMQ (reference sequence). There are 15 residues in the CDR3. Between the trimmed V and J ends, which lost 6 bases and 2 bases, there was a span of 15 bases. The CDR3 here is CASSLKSGLTDTQYF. The CDR3 nucleotides read TGTGCCAGCAGTCTTAAAAGCGGACTCACAGATACGCAGTATTTT. Based on the CDR3 plus reference TRBV13 and TRBJ2-3, the full variable domain is AAGVIQSPRHLIKEKRETATLKCYPIPRHDTVYWYQQGPGQDPQFLISFYEKMQSDKGSIPDRFSAQQFSDYHSELNMSSLELGDSALYFCASSLKSGLTDTQYFGPGTRLTVL.

The V call is TRBV29-1, the J call TRBJ2-1; TRBD2 aligns across 9 bases. Germline V gives CDR1 SQVTM, CDR2 ANQGSEA. This CDR3 spans 15 amino acids. V lost 3 bases to trimming and J lost 8 bases; unmatched junction nucleotides: 11. The CDR3 region has the DNA TGCAGCGTTGATACGGGGGCGGGAGGGTCGTATGAGCAGTTCTTC. Residues: CSVDTGAGGSYEQFF.

The V gene is TRBV7-2, the J gene TRBJ2-3; the match to TRBD2 covers 7 bases. The CDR3 is made up of 16 amino acids. With V trimmed by 1 base and J by 1 base, 5 bases remained unmatched. The germline V gene has CDR1 SGHTA and CDR2 FQGNSA. CDR3 nucleotides: TGTGCCAGCAGCTTAGGGACTAGTCCCGGCACAGATACGCAGTATTTT. As protein: CASSLGTSPGTDTQYF.

This chain joins TRBV4-2 and TRBJ1-2; no firm D call. The CDR3 contains 15 residues. With 1 base removed from V and 4 bases from J, the gap between germline ends came to 13 bases. Germline lookup yields CDR1 LGHNA and CDR2 YNFKEQ. The CDR3 coding sequence is TGTGCCAGCAGCCAAGCCCAACAAGGAGGCTATGGCTACACCTTC. It translates to CASSQAQQGGYGYTF.

The gene calls are TRBV19 and TRBJ1-1; D not certain. V lost 10 bases, J lost 1 base, and 13 bases lay in between. The CDR3 consists of 13 residues. Germline V gene data show CDR1 as LNHDA and CDR2 as SQIVND (reference sequence). The CDR3 DNA reads as TGTGCCACCTCCCCTTCTACGAACACTGAAGCTTTCTTT. Protein product: CATSPSTNTEAFF.

V gene TRBV9 combines with J gene TRBJ2-1; 8 bases fit TRBD2. The CDR3 length is 15 residues. CDR1 and CDR2 (germline): SGDLS, YYNGEE. Germline trimming cut 7 bases from V and 0 bases from J; bases unmatched to any gene: 6. This chain's CDR3 is CASAESGSSYNEQFF. CDR3 bases: TGTGCCAGCGCTGAGAGCGGGAGCTCCTACAATGAGCAGTTCTTC. Full variable domain (remainder filled in from reference TRBV9 and TRBJ2-1): DSGVTQTPKHLITATGQRVTLRCSPRSGDLSVYWYQQSLDQGLQFLIQYYNGEERAKGNILERFSAQQFPDLHSELNLSSLELGDSALYFCASAESGSSYNEQFFGPGTRLTVL.